Listed here is a single T cell receptor beta chain. The target antigen is unknown. The sample belongs to a study of T cells after yellow fever vaccination. At the level of the study: Libraries from low-cell-number fractions were prepared with the SMART-Seq v4 Ultra Low Input RNA kit.

Synthesis of TCR cDNA relied on 5'RACE template switching, which attached a universal primer site and UMIs. MiXCR was run by TCRdb on the 5' RACE reads, yielding one entry per CDR3 protein. This table holds about 240,000 distinct CDR3 sequences, 6.9% found once. General study points: CD4 and CD8 compartments shared a small share of clonotypes. Abundant clonotypes from the bulk population could contaminate FACS-sorted repertoires.

Trimming shortened V by 1 base and J by 5 bases, and 8 bases separated the two germline ends. Per the germline V gene, CDR1 is SGHTA and CDR2 is FQGNSA. This CDR3 comprises 13 residues. The input for sequencing was CD4+ T cells sorted from PBMCs, taken 15 days after the yellow fever booster vaccination. This TCR was recovered from a man aged 25 to 40 who received the YFV17D yellow fever vaccine. V and J are TRBV7-2 and TRBJ1-1; D unresolved. CDR3 coding DNA: TGTGCCAGCAGCTTAGGGGCTCAAACTGAAGCTTTCTTT. Its protein is CASSLGAQTEAFF.